Listed below are T cell receptor beta chains from one sample, sequenced in a study of cytomegalovirus exposure and HLA in healthy donors. Measured with immunoSEQ multiplex PCR; TCRdb has only the in-frame clones, and not every one. The sample has 120,000 or so clones, 70% to 85% seen once; the top ten hold roughly 12%. Sequencing was carried out using PBMCs. These receptors were taken from a woman aged 50 to 60 in good health and CMV-seropositive. Each CDR3 is given with its conserved first and last residue. D genes are given only for firm matches. The size field is filled for only some rows; it gives once, few, many or a size class.

clone size: NA
J gene: TRBJ2-3
D gene: NA
V gene: TRBV2
CDR3 protein: CASRATLVDTQYF
CDR3 DNA: TGTGCCAGCAGGGCGACCCTAGTAGATACGCAGTATTTT

clone size: NA
J gene: TRBJ2-7
D gene: TRBD2
V gene: TRBV6-5
CDR3 protein: CASSYSPSGSYEQYF
CDR3 DNA: TGTGCCAGCAGTTACTCTCCTAGCGGCTCCTACGAGCAGTACTTC

clone size: few
J gene: TRBJ2-1
D gene: NA
V gene: TRBV10-1
CDR3 protein: CASSEGRGSYNEQFF
CDR3 DNA: TGCGCCAGCAGTGAGGGTAGGGGTTCCTACAATGAGCAGTTCTTC

clone size: many
J gene: TRBJ2-7
D gene: TRBD1
V gene: TRBV5-1
CDR3 protein: CASSLEGTGIYEQYF
CDR3 DNA: TGCGCCAGCAGCTTGGAGGGGACAGGGATCTACGAGCAGTACTTC

clone size: NA
J gene: TRBJ1-2
D gene: TRBD1
V gene: TRBV19
CDR3 protein: CASSRMGQENYGYTF
CDR3 DNA: TGTGCCAGTAGTAGAATGGGACAGGAAAACTATGGCTACACCTTC

clone size: NA
J gene: TRBJ2-7
D gene: TRBD1
V gene: TRBV6-1
CDR3 protein: CASRRQGAYEQYF
CDR3 DNA: TGTGCCAGCCGGCGACAGGGGGCCTACGAGCAGTACTTC

clone size: NA
J gene: TRBJ2-7
D gene: TRBD1
V gene: TRBV7-8
CDR3 protein: CASRPETGASYEQYF
CDR3 DNA: TGTGCCAGCAGACCGGAGACAGGGGCGAGCTACGAGCAGTACTTC

clone size: once
J gene: TRBJ2-7
D gene: NA
V gene: TRBV19
CDR3 protein: CASSGLAFNEQYF
CDR3 DNA: TGTGCCAGTAGCGGGTTGGCCTTTAACGAGCAGTACTTC

clone size: NA
J gene: TRBJ1-3
D gene: NA
V gene: TRBV4-3
CDR3 protein: CASSQESSSGNTIYF
CDR3 DNA: TGCGCCAGCAGCCAAGAGTCCAGCTCTGGAAACACCATATATTTT

clone size: NA
J gene: TRBJ1-5
D gene: NA
V gene: TRBV19
CDR3 protein: CASTLVSGGYSNQPQHF
CDR3 DNA: TGTGCCAGTACGTTAGTAAGTGGGGGCTATAGCAATCAGCCCCAGCATTTT

clone size: NA
J gene: TRBJ2-7
D gene: NA
V gene: TRBV11-2
CDR3 protein: CASSTEVGWQSYEQYF
CDR3 DNA: TGTGCCAGCAGCACCGAGGTTGGGTGGCAATCCTACGAGCAGTACTTC

clone size: few
J gene: TRBJ2-3
D gene: NA
V gene: TRBV27
CDR3 protein: CASSPAYRELLDTQYF
CDR3 DNA: TGTGCCAGCAGCCCAGCCTACCGGGAGCTTTTGGATACGCAGTATTTT

clone size: NA
J gene: TRBJ1-1
D gene: TRBD1
V gene: TRBV6-1
CDR3 protein: CASSGHRGGTEAFF
CDR3 DNA: TGTGCCAGCAGTGGGCACAGGGGTGGGACTGAAGCTTTCTTT

clone size: NA
J gene: TRBJ2-1
D gene: NA
V gene: TRBV6-5
CDR3 protein: CASSYRGAYEQFF
CDR3 DNA: TGTGCCAGCAGTTACAGGGGCGCGTATGAGCAGTTCTTC

clone size: NA
J gene: TRBJ1-2
D gene: TRBD1
V gene: TRBV4-2
CDR3 protein: CASRAQGGNYGYTF
CDR3 DNA: TGTGCCAGCCGGGCACAGGGGGGGAACTATGGCTACACCTTC

clone size: NA
J gene: TRBJ1-1
D gene: NA
V gene: TRBV28
CDR3 protein: CASGRGAVGDTEAFF
CDR3 DNA: TGTGCCTCGGGGAGGGGGGCGGTTGGGGACACTGAAGCTTTCTTT

clone size: NA
J gene: TRBJ1-5
D gene: TRBD1
V gene: TRBV28
CDR3 protein: CASSSGQGNQPQHF
CDR3 DNA: TGTGCCAGCAGTTCCGGACAGGGGAATCAGCCCCAGCATTTT

clone size: NA
J gene: TRBJ1-5
D gene: TRBD1
V gene: TRBV10-3
CDR3 protein: CAISETQGANIADSNQPQHF
CDR3 DNA: TGTGCCATCAGTGAGACTCAGGGGGCGAACATCGCTGATAGCAATCAGCCCCAGCATTTT

clone size: NA
J gene: TRBJ2-2
D gene: NA
V gene: TRBV6-1
CDR3 protein: CASSEQTGSTGELFF
CDR3 DNA: TGTGCCAGCAGTGAACAAACAGGGAGCACCGGGGAGCTGTTTTTT

clone size: NA
J gene: TRBJ2-1
D gene: TRBD2
V gene: TRBV2
CDR3 protein: CASSEEPGLAAYNEQFF
CDR3 DNA: TGTGCCAGCAGTGAAGAACCGGGACTAGCGGCTTACAATGAGCAGTTCTTC

clone size: NA
J gene: TRBJ1-1
D gene: TRBD1
V gene: TRBV11-2
CDR3 protein: CASSTGTGRDEAFF
CDR3 DNA: TGTGCCAGCAGCACCGGGACAGGACGAGATGAAGCTTTCTTT

clone size: NA
J gene: TRBJ2-1
D gene: NA
V gene: TRBV7-2
CDR3 protein: CASSLLGGQSTPVFF
CDR3 DNA: TGTGCCAGCAGCTTGTTGGGGGGACAGTCGACCCCGGTGTTCTTC

clone size: few
J gene: TRBJ1-2
D gene: NA
V gene: TRBV9
CDR3 protein: CASSVAKSQGFGYGYTF
CDR3 DNA: TGTGCCAGCAGCGTAGCTAAAAGCCAGGGATTCGGCTATGGCTACACCTTC

clone size: NA
J gene: TRBJ2-5
D gene: NA
V gene: TRBV6-5
CDR3 protein: CASGEQGGETQYF
CDR3 DNA: TGTGCCAGCGGGGAACAGGGAGGGGAGACCCAGTACTTC

clone size: NA
J gene: TRBJ2-7
D gene: NA
V gene: TRBV7-8
CDR3 protein: CASSLALAGSYEQYF
CDR3 DNA: TGTGCCAGCAGCTTAGCTTTGGCAGGGTCCTACGAGCAGTACTTC

clone size: once
J gene: TRBJ2-2
D gene: NA
V gene: TRBV19
CDR3 protein: CASRRTGELFF
CDR3 DNA: TGTGCCAGTAGGCGCACCGGGGAGCTGTTTTTT

clone size: NA
J gene: TRBJ2-5
D gene: TRBD2
V gene: TRBV5-1
CDR3 protein: CASSFSAGGQETQYF
CDR3 DNA: TGCGCCAGCAGCTTCTCGGCGGGAGGCCAAGAGACCCAGTACTTC

clone size: NA
J gene: TRBJ1-1
D gene: TRBD1
V gene: TRBV6-5
CDR3 protein: CASRMGQTGTEAFF
CDR3 DNA: TGTGCCAGCAGGATGGGACAGACGGGGACTGAAGCTTTCTTT

clone size: NA
J gene: TRBJ2-5
D gene: NA
V gene: TRBV6-4
CDR3 protein: CASSPDEEETQYF
CDR3 DNA: TGTGCCAGCAGCCCCGACGAGGAAGAGACCCAGTACTTC

clone size: NA
J gene: TRBJ2-7
D gene: TRBD2
V gene: TRBV9
CDR3 protein: CASNPVAGLEVVYEQYF
CDR3 DNA: TGTGCCAGCAACCCGGTGGCTGGACTAGAAGTTGTTTACGAGCAGTACTTC

clone size: NA
J gene: TRBJ2-1
D gene: NA
V gene: TRBV10-1
CDR3 protein: CASTGIAEPYNEQFF
CDR3 DNA: TGCGCCAGCACGGGGATAGCGGAGCCCTACAATGAGCAGTTCTTC

clone size: NA
J gene: TRBJ1-4
D gene: TRBD1
V gene: TRBV29-1
CDR3 protein: CSVAGQPNEKLFF
CDR3 DNA: TGCAGCGTTGCGGGACAGCCTAATGAAAAACTGTTTTTT

clone size: NA
J gene: TRBJ1-1
D gene: NA
V gene: TRBV7-2
CDR3 protein: CASSPRARDTEAFF
CDR3 DNA: TGTGCCAGCAGCCCTAGAGCCCGGGACACTGAAGCTTTCTTT

clone size: NA
J gene: TRBJ2-6
D gene: NA
V gene: TRBV27
CDR3 protein: CASSPLGDSGANVLTF
CDR3 DNA: TGTGCCAGCAGTCCTCTCGGAGACTCTGGGGCCAACGTCCTGACTTTC

clone size: few
J gene: TRBJ2-1
D gene: TRBD2
V gene: TRBV5-6
CDR3 protein: CASSLLTSGGANNEQFF
CDR3 DNA: TGTGCCAGCAGCCTTTTGACTAGCGGGGGAGCAAACAATGAGCAGTTCTTC

clone size: NA
J gene: TRBJ2-2
D gene: TRBD2
V gene: TRBV28
CDR3 protein: CASKTGGANTGELFF
CDR3 DNA: TGTGCCAGCAAGACGGGAGGTGCGAACACCGGGGAGCTGTTTTTT

clone size: NA
J gene: TRBJ1-1
D gene: NA
V gene: TRBV7-2
CDR3 protein: CASSRGHVYMNTEAFF
CDR3 DNA: TGTGCCAGCAGCCGGGGACATGTTTACATGAACACTGAAGCTTTCTTT

clone size: NA
J gene: TRBJ2-1
D gene: TRBD2
V gene: TRBV6-6
CDR3 protein: CASSQTSGGGNEQFF
CDR3 DNA: TGTGCCAGCAGTCAGACTAGCGGGGGGGGGAATGAGCAGTTCTTC

clone size: NA
J gene: TRBJ2-7
D gene: NA
V gene: TRBV5-1
CDR3 protein: CASSLVGQFYEQYF
CDR3 DNA: TGCGCCAGCAGCTTGGTTGGGCAGTTCTACGAGCAGTACTTC

clone size: NA
J gene: TRBJ2-7
D gene: TRBD1
V gene: TRBV7-9
CDR3 protein: CASSLTGASGYEQYF
CDR3 DNA: TGTGCCAGCAGCCTTACAGGGGCCTCCGGGTACGAGCAGTACTTC

clone size: NA
J gene: TRBJ1-5
D gene: TRBD1
V gene: TRBV6-1
CDR3 protein: CASRQDRVNQPQHF
CDR3 DNA: TGTGCCAGCAGACAAGACAGGGTCAATCAGCCCCAGCATTTT

clone size: NA
J gene: TRBJ1-4
D gene: NA
V gene: TRBV7-2
CDR3 protein: CASSLELATNEKLFF
CDR3 DNA: TGTGCCAGCAGCTTAGAACTAGCAACTAATGAAAAACTGTTTTTT

clone size: NA
J gene: TRBJ2-7
D gene: TRBD1
V gene: TRBV28
CDR3 protein: CASSSTLDRGRTYEQYF
CDR3 DNA: TGTGCCAGCAGTTCCACCTTGGACAGGGGGAGAACCTACGAGCAGTACTTC

clone size: NA
J gene: TRBJ2-2
D gene: NA
V gene: TRBV7-2
CDR3 protein: CASSFGTGELFF
CDR3 DNA: TGTGCCAGCAGCTTCGGCACCGGGGAGCTGTTTTTT

clone size: NA
J gene: TRBJ1-2
D gene: NA
V gene: TRBV29-1
CDR3 protein: CSVDQGAYGYTF
CDR3 DNA: TGCAGCGTTGATCAGGGCGCCTATGGCTACACCTTC

clone size: NA
J gene: TRBJ2-1
D gene: TRBD2
V gene: TRBV5-5
CDR3 protein: CASSLAGGGTRNEQFF
CDR3 DNA: TGTGCCAGCAGCTTGGCGGGAGGCGGCACTCGCAATGAGCAGTTCTTC

clone size: few
J gene: TRBJ2-3
D gene: TRBD2
V gene: TRBV7-9
CDR3 protein: CASSARLAGVPDTQYF
CDR3 DNA: TGTGCCAGCAGCGCCCGACTAGCGGGAGTCCCAGATACGCAGTATTTT

clone size: NA
J gene: TRBJ2-6
D gene: TRBD1
V gene: TRBV4-3
CDR3 protein: CASSQATTGGRGANVLTF
CDR3 DNA: TGCGCCAGCAGCCAGGCGACGACAGGGGGTCGTGGGGCCAACGTCCTGACTTTC

clone size: NA
J gene: TRBJ2-1
D gene: NA
V gene: TRBV6-1
CDR3 protein: CASRARGYNEQFF
CDR3 DNA: TGTGCCAGCAGGGCTAGGGGCTACAATGAGCAGTTCTTC

clone size: once
J gene: TRBJ2-1
D gene: NA
V gene: TRBV4-3
CDR3 protein: CASISRDEQFF
CDR3 DNA: TGCGCCAGCATCTCACGGGATGAGCAGTTCTTC

clone size: NA
J gene: TRBJ2-7
D gene: NA
V gene: TRBV9
CDR3 protein: CASSATGTSSYEQYF
CDR3 DNA: TGTGCCAGCAGCGCAACCGGGACTTCCTCCTACGAGCAGTACTTC

clone size: NA
J gene: TRBJ2-7
D gene: TRBD1
V gene: TRBV7-2
CDR3 protein: CASSKQGSQQYF
CDR3 DNA: TGTGCCAGCAGCAAACAGGGGTCGCAGCAGTACTTC

clone size: NA
J gene: TRBJ1-6
D gene: NA
V gene: TRBV4-1
CDR3 protein: CASSQVATISLSPLHF
CDR3 DNA: TGCGCCAGCAGCCAAGTGGCGACAATTAGTCTTTCACCCCTCCACTTT